This is a list of T cell receptor beta chains from one sample in a study of shared clonotypes between healthy human individuals. Some clones are missing from TCRdb's copy, which holds only in-frame ones; the method was immunoSEQ multiplex PCR. The data show approximately 740,000 clones, more than 85% seen once. The sequencing input was naive CD8+ T cells sorted from blood. These receptors all come from a man aged 30 to 45 in good health. Both conserved end residues are part of each CDR3. A D gene is named only where the DNA matches it firmly. Clone size is stated in some rows and not others, as once, few, many or a class when expanded.

>TRBJ2-7|-|15|-|TRBV5-8
TGTGCCAGCAGCTCGGACAGACTACCCTCCTACGAGCAGTACTTC
CASSSDRLPSYEQYF
>TRBJ2-3|-|15|-|TRBV5-1
TGCGCCAGCAGCTTGGAGGGAGCTAGGACAGATACGCAGTATTTT
CASSLEGARTDTQYF
>TRBJ2-7|-|12|-|TRBV29-1
TGCAGCGTTGTCGTCCTAGGATACGAGCAGTACTTC
CSVVVLGYEQYF
>TRBJ2-1|TRBD2|15|-|TRBV19
TGTGCCAGTAGTAGAGCGGGACTCCTTACCGATGAGCAGTTCTTC
CASSRAGLLTDEQFF
>TRBJ1-2|TRBD1|14|once|TRBV11-2
TGTGCCAGCAGCGATCCCGGGACAGGCTATGGCTACACCTTC
CASSDPGTGYGYTF
>TRBJ1-5|-|12|-|TRBV27
TGTGCCAGCGGGGATAGCAATCAGCCCCAGCATTTT
CASGDSNQPQHF
>TRBJ2-7|TRBD1|15|-|TRBV5-6
TGTGCCAGCAGCTTGATGGACAGGGGGCTCTACGAGCAGTACTTC
CASSLMDRGLYEQYF
>TRBJ2-7|-|15|-|TRBV7-9
TGTGCCAGCAGCTCGGGGCCTGGGAGCTCCTACGAGCAGTACTTC
CASSSGPGSSYEQYF
>TRBJ2-2|TRBD1|15|-|TRBV7-6
TGTGCCAGCAGGACACGACAGGGGAGCACCGGGGAGCTGTTTTTT
CASRTRQGSTGELFF
>TRBJ2-7|-|14|-|TRBV6-5
TGTGCCAGCAGTTACTCGACGGGGGCGCGCGAGCAGTACTTC
CASSYSTGAREQYF
>TRBJ2-7|-|11|-|TRBV29-1
TGCAGCGGCTTGCACTTGGGGGGCCTATGCTTC
CSGLHLGGLCF
>TRBJ1-4|-|15|-|TRBV10-3
TGTGCCATCAGTGACCAGCCCGCAACTAATGAAAAACTGTTTTTT
CAISDQPATNEKLFF
>TRBJ2-1|TRBD1|14|-|TRBV7-9
TGTGCCAGCCCGGGACAGGGGGCCAGTAATGAGCAGTTCTTC
CASPGQGASNEQFF
>TRBJ2-5|-|14|-|TRBV11-2
TGTGCCAGCAGCGACGGGACATATAAAGAGACCCAGTACTTC
CASSDGTYKETQYF
>TRBJ2-1|-|14|-|TRBV4-3
TGCGCCAGCAGCCAAGATCAGGTTCACAATGAGCAGTTCTTC
CASSQDQVHNEQFF
>TRBJ2-3|TRBD2|15|-|TRBV29-1
TGCAGCGTCGAAGGGATAGCGGGAGTGAAAGATACGCAGTATTTT
CSVEGIAGVKDTQYF
>TRBJ2-5|-|16|-|TRBV6-6
TGTGCCACCACTCTCCCTGGGCCCCCAGGAGGAGAGACCCAGTACTTC
CATTLPGPPGGETQYF
>TRBJ2-7|TRBD2|18|-|TRBV4-3
TGCGCCAGCAGCCAAGATTTGCAGAGGACTAGCCTTACTTACGAGCAGTACTTC
CASSQDLQRTSLTYEQYF
>TRBJ2-1|TRBD2|16|-|TRBV4-2
TGTGCCAGCAGCCCCCGGGGTAGCGGGAGGTACCATGAGCAGTTCTTC
CASSPRGSGRYHEQFF
>TRBJ2-1|-|15|-|TRBV7-3
TGTGCCAGCAGCTTAAGTGGAGGAGAAAGGGATGAGCAGTTCTTC
CASSLSGGERDEQFF
>TRBJ2-7|-|13|-|TRBV7-9
TGTGCCAGCAGCTTACCCGGTTTCTACGAGCAGTACTTC
CASSLPGFYEQYF
>TRBJ2-1|TRBD2|15|-|TRBV19
TGTGCCAGTAGTATTATGGCTAGCGGCTACAATGAGCAGTTCTTC
CASSIMASGYNEQFF
>TRBJ1-2|-|14|-|TRBV27
TGTGCCAGCAGTCTCTCTAACGGCCTCTATGGCTACACCTTC
CASSLSNGLYGYTF
>TRBJ2-7|-|15|-|TRBV19
TGTGCCAGTAGTGGAGAAGGGAGTACCCTCTACGAGCAGTACTTC
CASSGEGSTLYEQYF
>TRBJ2-1|-|11|-|TRBV13
TGTGCCAGCAGCTTAGTCTATGAGCAGTTCTTC
CASSLVYEQFF
>TRBJ1-1|-|14|once|TRBV7-9
TGTGCCAGCAGCTTAGTTGCCGAGAACACTGAAGCTTTCTTT
CASSLVAENTEAFF
>TRBJ2-3|-|12|-|TRBV5-5
TGTGCCAGCAGCTCTAGGGATGATACGCAGTATTTT
CASSSRDDTQYF
>TRBJ2-2|TRBD2|17|-|TRBV7-6
TGTGCCAGCAGCTTGATCAGCGGGGGCCCGAACACCGGGGAGCTGTTTTTT
CASSLISGGPNTGELFF
>TRBJ2-2|-|12|-|TRBV7-9
TGTGCCCCTGACAGTTACACCGGGGAGCTGTTTTTT
CAPDSYTGELFF
>TRBJ2-7|-|14|-|TRBV5-1
TGCGCCAGCAGCTTGGGCAGGGAACTCTACGAGCAGTACTTC
CASSLGRELYEQYF
>TRBJ1-1|-|13|-|TRBV2
TGTGCCAGCAATGGAATACGAGACACTGAAGCTTTCTTT
CASNGIRDTEAFF
>TRBJ2-7|TRBD1|17|once|TRBV4-1
TGCGCCAGCAGCCACGGGCCGGTCGGGACAGGGTCCTACGAGCAGTACTTC
CASSHGPVGTGSYEQYF
>TRBJ2-7|TRBD2|16|-|TRBV7-2
TGTGCCAGCAGCTTAGCCGGGGGTAGCGGGAGTTACGAGCAGTACTTC
CASSLAGGSGSYEQYF
>TRBJ2-1|TRBD2|13|-|TRBV2
TGTGCCAGCACCCAGCGGGGGTACAATGAGCAGTTCTTC
CASTQRGYNEQFF
>TRBJ2-3|TRBD2|15|-|TRBV27
TGTGCCAGCAACCTAGCGGGAGGGCGTTCTGATACGCAGTATTTT
CASNLAGGRSDTQYF
>TRBJ2-7|-|14|-|TRBV14
TGTGCCAGCAGCCATGCAGGGGTCCTCTACGAGCAGTACTTC
CASSHAGVLYEQYF
>TRBJ2-5|-|14|-|TRBV27
TGTGCCAGCAGTTTAGGGACAAGGGGAGAGACCCAGTACTTC
CASSLGTRGETQYF
>TRBJ2-3|-|15|-|TRBV7-3
TGTGCCAGCAGCTTAAGTGGGACTAGCACAGATACGCAGTATTTT
CASSLSGTSTDTQYF
>TRBJ2-7|-|16|once|TRBV7-9
TGTGCCAGCAGCAGAAGCGGGACACGGGAGCTCTACGAGCAGTACTTC
CASSRSGTRELYEQYF
>TRBJ2-7|-|13|-|TRBV14
TGTGCCAGCAGCCTAATCCCTAGCTACGAGCAGTACTTC
CASSLIPSYEQYF
>TRBJ2-7|-|11|-|TRBV11-2
TGTGCCAGCAGAGAGGCCTACGAGCAGTACTTC
CASREAYEQYF
>TRBJ2-7|TRBD2|19|-|TRBV7-9
TGTGCCAGCGCGCCCCCCCCGGGGCTAGCGGGAGGTGGACTTTACGAGCAGTACTTC
CASAPPPGLAGGGLYEQYF
>TRBJ2-1|-|13|-|TRBV7-6
TGTGCCAGCAGCTTCAGGGCTTCCAATGAGCAGTTCTTC
CASSFRASNEQFF
>TRBJ1-2|-|14|-|TRBV27
TGTGCCAGCAGTTTAGCGGGGGGCTGGGATGGCTACACCTTC
CASSLAGGWDGYTF
>TRBJ2-2|-|15|once|TRBV29-1
TGCAGCGTTGAAGATCAGGACAAAAACACCGGGGAGCTGTTTTTT
CSVEDQDKNTGELFF
>TRBJ2-3|TRBD2|17|once|TRBV4-1
TGCGCCAGCACCAAGACTAGCGGGAGGGGGGCCACAGATACGCAGTATTTT
CASTKTSGRGATDTQYF
>TRBJ2-1|-|13|-|TRBV27
TGTGCCAGCACCGCAGCCCTTGGGAATGAGCAGTTCTTC
CASTAALGNEQFF
>TRBJ2-1|-|14|-|TRBV11-2
TGTGCCAGCAGCTCGCCGAGCTCCTACAATGAGCAGTTCTTC
CASSSPSSYNEQFF
>TRBJ2-7|TRBD2|20|-|TRBV18
TGTGCCAGCTCCCCCTCCGCAGGGGCGACCGGGACTAGCGGGAGGTTTGAGCAGTACTTC
CASSPSAGATGTSGRFEQYF
>TRBJ1-2|-|14|-|TRBV29-1
TGCAGCGTTGTTCTTTTAGGGGTAGTCTATGGCTACACCTTC
CSVVLLGVVYGYTF
>TRBJ1-1|-|13|-|TRBV5-6
TGTGCCAGCAGTGAACAGGGTCTCACTGAAGCTTTCTTT
CASSEQGLTEAFF
>TRBJ2-1|TRBD2|15|-|TRBV6-1
TGTGCCAGCAGACCACTGCTAGCGGGATTCAATGAGCAGTTCTTC
CASRPLLAGFNEQFF
>TRBJ1-3|-|16|-|TRBV18
TGTGCCAGCTCACCACCTGACAGGACCTCTGGAAACACCATATATTTT
CASSPPDRTSGNTIYF
>TRBJ1-1|-|14|-|TRBV5-5
TGTGCCAGCAGCTTTCCGGGAGTGAACACTGAAGCTTTCTTT
CASSFPGVNTEAFF
>TRBJ1-1|-|14|few|TRBV7-8
TGTGCCAGCAGCTTAGGAAGGACGAACACTGAAGCTTTCTTT
CASSLGRTNTEAFF
>TRBJ2-7|-|13|once|TRBV28
TGTGCCAGCAGCCGAGACAGAACCTACGAGCAGTACTTC
CASSRDRTYEQYF
>TRBJ2-1|-|18|-|TRBV4-1
TGCGCCAGCAGCCCCCACTCCGGCACTCAGAGCTCCTACAATGAGCAGTTCTTC
CASSPHSGTQSSYNEQFF
>TRBJ2-7|TRBD2|18|-|TRBV7-9
TGTGCCAGCAGTCAAGCACTAGCGGGAGGGCCGAGCTCCTACGAGCAGTACTTC
CASSQALAGGPSSYEQYF
>TRBJ2-1|TRBD2|15|-|TRBV7-9
TGTGCCAGCAGCGTACTAGCGGGGGGCTACAATGAGCAGTTCTTC
CASSVLAGGYNEQFF